This T cell receptor (beta chain) was found in a study of T cells after yellow fever vaccination. Study-level information: For low cell numbers, libraries were made with SMART-Seq v4 Ultra Low Input. Study results and limitations: Post-booster repertoires again held most primary-vaccination clones (about 96% CD4, roughly 90% CD8).

The CDR3 consists of 14 residues. Germline CDR1 reads MNHNY; CDR2 reads SVGAGI (reference sequence). Trimming stripped 7 bases from V and 1 base from J, with 12 bases between. TCRdb re-called the 5' RACE reads with MiXCR, one entry per CDR3 protein. The sample consists of around 320,000 distinct CDR3 sequences, 3.5% to 4.5% of them appearing once. This clonotype was counted between two and nine times. The target antigen is unknown. The material was PBMCs, obtained 15 days after the yellow fever booster vaccination. The chain carries TRBV6-6 and TRBJ2-3; possible D gene TRBD2, 5 bases. This TCR was recovered from a man younger than 35 who received the YFV17D yellow fever vaccine. This chain's CDR3 is CASKIGERTDTQYF. The CDR3 DNA sequence: TGTGCCAGCAAAATCGGGGAACGCACAGATACGCAGTATTTT.